Sequencing of this T cell receptor (beta chain) was carried out in a study of blood T cell repertoires in COVID-19. Across the study: In each case, the material was cDNA or gDNA derived from T cells, B-cell-depleted T cells, or PBMCs.

Authors' data handling: Reference gene primers were amplified, and this amplification served to estimate nucleated cell counts. The assay was immunoSEQ multiplex PCR, and TCRdb's table has in-frame clones only and misses some. V and J calls and clone size are as listed in that table; D and trimming were resolved from the DNA. This sample has 250,000 or so clones; more than 85% occur once, and the top ten carry about 7.1%. Germline V lookup: CDR1 SQVTM, CDR2 ANQGSEA. The germline V and J ends were trimmed by 0 bases and 2 bases, with 12 bases remaining between them. This CDR3 comprises 15 residues. This sequence joins TRBV29-1 and TRBJ2-3; TRBD2 might be the D (6 bases). The sequence came from a woman in her 70s with active or convalescent COVID-19. The sequencing sample was made of peripheral blood. The CDR3 DNA reads as TGCAGCGTTGAAGATCGGGGGACTTTCACAGATACGCAGTATTTT. This translates into CSVEDRGTFTDTQYF.